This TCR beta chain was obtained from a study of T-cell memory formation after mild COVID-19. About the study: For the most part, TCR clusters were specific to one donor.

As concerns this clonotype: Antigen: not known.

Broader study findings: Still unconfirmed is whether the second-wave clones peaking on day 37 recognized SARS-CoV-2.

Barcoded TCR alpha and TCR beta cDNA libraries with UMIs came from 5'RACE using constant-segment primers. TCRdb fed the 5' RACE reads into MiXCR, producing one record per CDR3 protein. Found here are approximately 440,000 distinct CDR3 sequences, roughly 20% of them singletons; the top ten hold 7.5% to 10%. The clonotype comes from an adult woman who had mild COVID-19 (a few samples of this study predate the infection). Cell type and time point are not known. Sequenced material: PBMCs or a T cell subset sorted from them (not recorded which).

The CDR3 DNA reads as TGTGCCAGCAGTCCCCAGGTGGGGCAGAGCAATCAGCCCCAGCATTTT. The encoded protein is CASSPQVGQSNQPQHF. The chain carries TRBV27 and TRBJ1-5, with D possibly being TRBD1 (5 bases). CDR3 size: 16 residues. Germline V CDR1 and CDR2: MNHEY, SMNVEV (reference sequence). V lost 5 bases and J lost 1, with 15 bases in between.